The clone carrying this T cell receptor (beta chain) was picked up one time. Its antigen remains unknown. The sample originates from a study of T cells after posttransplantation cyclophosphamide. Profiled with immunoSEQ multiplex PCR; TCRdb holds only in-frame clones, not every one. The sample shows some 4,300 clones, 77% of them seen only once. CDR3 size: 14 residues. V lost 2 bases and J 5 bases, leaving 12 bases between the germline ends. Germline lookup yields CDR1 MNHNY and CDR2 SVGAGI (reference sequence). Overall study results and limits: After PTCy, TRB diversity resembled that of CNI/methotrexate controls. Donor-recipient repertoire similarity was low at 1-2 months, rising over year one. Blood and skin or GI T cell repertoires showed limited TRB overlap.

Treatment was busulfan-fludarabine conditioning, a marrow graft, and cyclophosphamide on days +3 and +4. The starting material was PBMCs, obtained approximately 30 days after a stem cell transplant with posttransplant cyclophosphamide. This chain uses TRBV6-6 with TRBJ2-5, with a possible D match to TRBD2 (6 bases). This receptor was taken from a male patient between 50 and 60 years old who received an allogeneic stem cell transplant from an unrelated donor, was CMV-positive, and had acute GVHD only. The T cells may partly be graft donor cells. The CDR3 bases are TGTGCCAGCAGTTACGGACCCGCGGGGGAGACCCAGTACTTC. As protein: CASSYGPAGETQYF.